This note documents a single TCR beta chain sequence. Its antigen is currently not known. No base quality information exists; no much larger clone differs at one position. To sequence the TCRbeta CDR3 region, genomic DNA was isolated from the sorted cells. The immunoSEQ Assay was used to sequence the TCRbeta CDR3 regions. The clones in this table, taken by TCRdb from immuneACCESS, are in-frame only. Not every clone is retained; where verified, under half of the shortfall comes from an unresolved V gene, and the cause of the rest is unknown. Counted in this sample were approximately 22,000 clones; more than 70% of them appeared once. 37% of the sample goes to the ten largest clones. The CDR1 and CDR2 encoded by the germline V gene (reference sequence) are DFQATT and SNEGSKA. The CDR3 goes from the cysteine to the phenylalanine over 9 residues. Just the 27-base CDR3 DNA is kept, in frame starting at base 1. Between the V and J ends, shortened by 0 bases and 8 bases respectively, the junction contains 1 base.

These data belong to a study of OX40 agonist ivuxolimab in advanced cancers. Looking at the study overall: The costimulatory receptor OX40 (CD134) was targeted by ivuxolimab, a fully human IgG2 agonistic monoclonal antibody. Partial responses were achieved by three dose-escalation patients, of whom one had hepatocellular carcinoma and two had cutaneous melanoma. Of the roughly 54 dose-escalation patients, hepatocellular carcinoma was present in around 19, melanoma in approximately 15, renal cell carcinoma in 9 and head and neck cancer in 9. Patients were allowed to have had prior anti-PD-1, anti-PD-L1 or anti-CTLA-4 therapy, and approximately 40% of the dose-escalation patients had been treated with checkpoint inhibitors. The point of sequencing TCRbeta in the periphery was to test whether ivuxolimab changed TCR sequence diversity and drove clonal T-cell expansion. Intravenous ivuxolimab was administered to patients every 2 weeks at six dose levels: 0.01, 0.1, 0.3, 1.5, 3 and 10 mg/kg. The paper covers the monotherapy dose-escalation part of the phase I ivuxolimab trial, which included N ≈ 57 patients. In the dose-escalation cohort, roughly four fifths of patients were male, and the mean age was approximately 60 years, with a range of roughly 20 to 85. Overall results and qualifications from the work: On average, CD8+ T cells showed more expanded clones than CD4+ T cells after ivuxolimab. At doses from 0.1 to 3.0 mg/kg, clonal expansion was seen in both CD4+ and CD8+ blood T cells between baseline and week 6. The antigen specificity of the clonally expanded peripheral T cells was not determined. Low levels of normalized T-cell clonal expansion were also seen in some patients who did not respond. In the 0.1-3.0 mg/kg groups, partial responders had among the lowest normalized peripheral clonal expansion, particularly in CD8+ T cells.

Patients with autoimmune disease history or receiving systemic immunosuppression were excluded from the trial. Peripheral blood for TCR sequencing was drawn from every dose cohort at baseline, at cycle 4 day 1 and at cycle 7 day 1. The samples were drawn from a first-in-human, open-label, multicenter phase I dose-escalation trial of ivuxolimab. The trial enrolled adults with locally advanced or metastatic head and neck squamous cell, hepatocellular, melanoma or renal cell carcinoma. Before TCR sequencing, CD4+ T cells and CD8+ T cells were sorted from peripheral blood as separate populations. This sequence uses TRBV20-1 and TRBJ1-2; the D gene lacks a confident call. The specimen was CD4+ or CD8+ T cells sorted from blood, collected in a trial of the OX40 agonist ivuxolimab. This TCR derives from an adult with an advanced solid tumor such as melanoma, head and neck, liver or kidney cancer. The DNA is TGCAGTGCTAGAGAAGGCTACACCTTC. This encodes CSAREGYTF.